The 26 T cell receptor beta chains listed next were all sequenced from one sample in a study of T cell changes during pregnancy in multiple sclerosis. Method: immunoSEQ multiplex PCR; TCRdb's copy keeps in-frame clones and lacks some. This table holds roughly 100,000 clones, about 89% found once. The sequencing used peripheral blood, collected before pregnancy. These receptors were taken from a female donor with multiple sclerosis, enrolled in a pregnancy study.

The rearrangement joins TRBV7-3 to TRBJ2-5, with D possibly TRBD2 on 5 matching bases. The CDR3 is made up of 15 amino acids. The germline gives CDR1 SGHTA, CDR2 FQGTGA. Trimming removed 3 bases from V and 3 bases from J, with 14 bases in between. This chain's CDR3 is CASSLTGVREETQYF. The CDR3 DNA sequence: TGTGCCAGCAGCTTGACCGGGGTGAGGGAAGAGACCCAGTACTTC.

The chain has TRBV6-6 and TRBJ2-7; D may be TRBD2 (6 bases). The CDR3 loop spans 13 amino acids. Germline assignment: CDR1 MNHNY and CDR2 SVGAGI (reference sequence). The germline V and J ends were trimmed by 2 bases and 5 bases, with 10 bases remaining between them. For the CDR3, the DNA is TGTGCCAGCAGTTACACGGGCGGGAACGAGCAGTACTTC. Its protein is CASSYTGGNEQYF.

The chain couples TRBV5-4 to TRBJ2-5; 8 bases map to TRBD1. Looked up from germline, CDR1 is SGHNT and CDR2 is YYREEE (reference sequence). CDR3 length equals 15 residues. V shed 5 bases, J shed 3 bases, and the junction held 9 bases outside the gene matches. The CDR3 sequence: CASSITGTGKETQYF. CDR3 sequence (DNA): TGTGCCAGCAGTATTACCGGGACAGGAAAAGAGACCCAGTACTTC. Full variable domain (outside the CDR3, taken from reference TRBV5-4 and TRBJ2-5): ETGVTQSPTHLIKTRGQQVTLRCSSQSGHNTVSWYQQALGQGPQFIFQYYREEENGRGNFPPRFSGLQFPNYSSELNVNALELDDSALYLCASSITGTGKETQYFGPGTRLLVL.

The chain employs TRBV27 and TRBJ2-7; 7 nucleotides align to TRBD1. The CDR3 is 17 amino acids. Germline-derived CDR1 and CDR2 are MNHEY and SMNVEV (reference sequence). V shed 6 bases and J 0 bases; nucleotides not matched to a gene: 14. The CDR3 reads CASSAKFNRGVSYEQYF. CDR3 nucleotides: TGTGCCAGCAGCGCCAAATTTAACAGGGGCGTCTCCTACGAGCAGTACTTC.

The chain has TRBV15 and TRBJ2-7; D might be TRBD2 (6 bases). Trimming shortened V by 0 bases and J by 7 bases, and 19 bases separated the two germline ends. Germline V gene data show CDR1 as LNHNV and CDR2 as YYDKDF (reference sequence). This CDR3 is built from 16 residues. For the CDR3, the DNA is TGTGCCACCAGCAGAGAAAAGGGACCGGGTGGGAGGGAGCAGTACTTC. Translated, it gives CATSREKGPGGREQYF.

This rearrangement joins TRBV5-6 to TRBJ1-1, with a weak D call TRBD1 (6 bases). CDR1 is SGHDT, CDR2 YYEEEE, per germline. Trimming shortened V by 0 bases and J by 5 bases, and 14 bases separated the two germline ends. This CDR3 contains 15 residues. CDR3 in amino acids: CASSLALEGETEAFF. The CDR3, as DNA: TGTGCCAGCAGCTTGGCTCTAGAGGGGGAAACTGAAGCTTTCTTT.

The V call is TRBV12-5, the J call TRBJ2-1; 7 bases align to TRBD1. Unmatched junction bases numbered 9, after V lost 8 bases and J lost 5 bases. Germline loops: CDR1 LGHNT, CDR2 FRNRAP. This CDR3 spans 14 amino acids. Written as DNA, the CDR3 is TGTGCTAGTCCTCGAGTACAGGGGAACAATGAGCAGTTCTTC. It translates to CASPRVQGNNEQFF.

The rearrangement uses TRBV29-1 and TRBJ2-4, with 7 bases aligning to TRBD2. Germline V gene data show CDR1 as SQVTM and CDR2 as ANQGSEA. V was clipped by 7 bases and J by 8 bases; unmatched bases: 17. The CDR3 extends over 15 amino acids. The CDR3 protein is CSANRLAEVNDIQYF. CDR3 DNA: TGCAGCGCCAACCGGCTAGCGGAGGTTAACGACATTCAGTACTTC. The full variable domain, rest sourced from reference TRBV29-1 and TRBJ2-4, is SAVISQKPSRDICQRGTSLTIQCQVDSQVTMMFWYRQQPGQSLTLIATANQGSEATYESGFVIDKFPISRPNLTFSTLTVSNMSPEDSSIYLCSANRLAEVNDIQYFGAGTRLSVL.

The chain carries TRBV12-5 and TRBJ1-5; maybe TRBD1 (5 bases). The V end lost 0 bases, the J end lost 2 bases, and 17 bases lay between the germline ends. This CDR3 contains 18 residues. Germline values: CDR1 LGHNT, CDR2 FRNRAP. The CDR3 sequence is CASGLVLGRGGGNQPQHF. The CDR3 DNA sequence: TGTGCTAGTGGTTTGGTATTAGGGAGGGGCGGTGGCAATCAGCCCCAGCATTTT.

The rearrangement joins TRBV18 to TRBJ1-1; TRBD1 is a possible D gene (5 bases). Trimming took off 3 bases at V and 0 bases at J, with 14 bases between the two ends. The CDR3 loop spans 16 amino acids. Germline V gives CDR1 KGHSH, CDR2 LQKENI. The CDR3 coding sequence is TGTGCCAGCTCACCCAGACAGTCGCTCATGAACACTGAAGCTTTCTTT. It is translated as CASSPRQSLMNTEAFF.

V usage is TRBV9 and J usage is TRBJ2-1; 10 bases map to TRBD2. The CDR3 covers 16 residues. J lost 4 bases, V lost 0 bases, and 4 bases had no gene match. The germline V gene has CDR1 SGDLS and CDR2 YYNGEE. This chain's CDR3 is CASSVGLLAGYNEQFF. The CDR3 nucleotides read TGTGCCAGCAGCGTAGGTCTACTAGCGGGGTACAATGAGCAGTTCTTC.

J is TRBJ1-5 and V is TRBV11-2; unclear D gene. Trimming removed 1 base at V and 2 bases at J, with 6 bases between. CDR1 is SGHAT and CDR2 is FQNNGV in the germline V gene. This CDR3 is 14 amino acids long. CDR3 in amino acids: CASSLGRGNQPQHF. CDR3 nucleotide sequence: TGTGCCAGCAGCTTAGGTCGGGGCAATCAGCCCCAGCATTTT. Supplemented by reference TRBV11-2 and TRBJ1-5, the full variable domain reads EAGVAQSPRYKIIEKRQSVAFWCNPISGHATLYWYQQILGQGPKLLIQFQNNGVVDDSQLPKDRFSAERLKGVDSTLKIQPAKLEDSAVYLCASSLGRGNQPQHFGDGTRLSIL.

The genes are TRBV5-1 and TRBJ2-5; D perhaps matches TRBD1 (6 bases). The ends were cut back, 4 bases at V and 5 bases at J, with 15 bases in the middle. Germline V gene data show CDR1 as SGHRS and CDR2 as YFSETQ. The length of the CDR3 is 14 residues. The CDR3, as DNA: TGCGCCAGCAGCCCCTTAACAGGGACGGAGACCCAGTACTTC. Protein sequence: CASSPLTGTETQYF.

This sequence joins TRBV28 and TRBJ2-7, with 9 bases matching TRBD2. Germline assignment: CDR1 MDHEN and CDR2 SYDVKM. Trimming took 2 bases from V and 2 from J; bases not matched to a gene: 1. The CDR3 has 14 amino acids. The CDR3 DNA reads TGTGCCAGCAGTTTACTAGCGGGGCCCTACGAGCAGTACTTC. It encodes CASSLLAGPYEQYF. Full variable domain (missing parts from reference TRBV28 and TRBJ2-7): DVKVTQSSRYLVKRTGEKVFLECVQDMDHENMFWYRQDPGLGLRLIYFSYDVKMKEKGDIPEGYSVSREKKERFSLILESASTNQTSMYLCASSLLAGPYEQYFGPGTRLTVT.

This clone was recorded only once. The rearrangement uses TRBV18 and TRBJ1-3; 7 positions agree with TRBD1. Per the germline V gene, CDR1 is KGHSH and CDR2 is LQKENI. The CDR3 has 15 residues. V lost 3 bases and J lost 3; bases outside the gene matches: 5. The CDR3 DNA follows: TGTGCCAGCTCACCTAACCGGGACAGTGGAAACACCATATATTTT. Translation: CASSPNRDSGNTIYF.

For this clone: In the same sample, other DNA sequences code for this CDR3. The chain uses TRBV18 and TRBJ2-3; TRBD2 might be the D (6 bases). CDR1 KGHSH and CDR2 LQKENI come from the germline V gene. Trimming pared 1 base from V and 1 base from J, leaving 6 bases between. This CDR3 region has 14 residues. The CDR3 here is CASSPLAGTDTQYF. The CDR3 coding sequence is TGTGCCAGCTCACCACTAGCGGGCACAGATACGCAGTATTTT.

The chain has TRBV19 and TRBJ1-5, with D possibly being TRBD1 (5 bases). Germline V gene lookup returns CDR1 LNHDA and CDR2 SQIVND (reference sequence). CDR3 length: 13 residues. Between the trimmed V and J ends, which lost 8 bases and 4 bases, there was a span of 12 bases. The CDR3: CASHAGRNQPQHF. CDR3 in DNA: TGTGCCAGTCACGCGGGGCGTAATCAGCCCCAGCATTTT.

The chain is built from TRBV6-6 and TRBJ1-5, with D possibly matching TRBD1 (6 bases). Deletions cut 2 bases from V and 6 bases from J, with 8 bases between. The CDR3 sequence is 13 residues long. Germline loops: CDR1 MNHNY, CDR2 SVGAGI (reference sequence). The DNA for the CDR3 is TGTGCCAGCAGTTACCAGGGGATTCAGCCCCAGCATTTT. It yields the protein CASSYQGIQPQHF.

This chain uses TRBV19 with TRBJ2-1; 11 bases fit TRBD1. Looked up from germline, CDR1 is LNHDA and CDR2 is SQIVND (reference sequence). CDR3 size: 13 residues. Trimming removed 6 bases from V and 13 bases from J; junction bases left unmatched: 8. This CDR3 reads CASRWDRGGPQFF. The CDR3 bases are TGTGCCAGTAGATGGGACAGGGGGGGTCCCCAGTTCTTC.

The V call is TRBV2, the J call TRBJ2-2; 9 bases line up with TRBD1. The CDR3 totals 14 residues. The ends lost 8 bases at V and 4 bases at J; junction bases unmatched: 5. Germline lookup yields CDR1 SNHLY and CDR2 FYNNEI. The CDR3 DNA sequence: TGTGCCAGCGGAAAGACAGGGGGCACCGGGGAGCTGTTTTTT. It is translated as CASGKTGGTGELFF.

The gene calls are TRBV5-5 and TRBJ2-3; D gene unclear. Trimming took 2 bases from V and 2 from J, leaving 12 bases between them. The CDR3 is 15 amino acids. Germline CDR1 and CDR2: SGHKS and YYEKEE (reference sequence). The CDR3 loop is CASSFSGFYTDTQYF. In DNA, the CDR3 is TGTGCCAGCAGCTTTAGTGGTTTCTACACAGATACGCAGTATTTT.

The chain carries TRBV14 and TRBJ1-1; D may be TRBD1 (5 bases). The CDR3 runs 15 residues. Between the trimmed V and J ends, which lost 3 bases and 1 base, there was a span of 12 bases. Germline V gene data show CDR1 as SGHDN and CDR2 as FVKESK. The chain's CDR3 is CASSQRGARNTEAFF. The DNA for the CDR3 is TGTGCCAGCAGCCAGCGCGGGGCTCGGAACACTGAAGCTTTCTTT.

CDR3 nucleotides: TGTGCCAGCAGCTTTTCTCGAGGGGGGGCACAAGAGACCCAGTACTTC. This translates into CASSFSRGGAQETQYF. The rearrangement joins TRBV5-5 to TRBJ2-5, with TRBD2 as a possible D gene (7 bases). Germline V lookup: CDR1 SGHKS, CDR2 YYEKEE (reference sequence). This CDR3 is built from 16 residues. V lost 2 bases to trimming and J lost 2 bases, with 16 bases between them.

The CDR3 region is CASSLYSQGGNEQFF. CDR3 sequence (DNA): TGTGCCAGCAGCTTATACTCCCAGGGAGGCAATGAGCAGTTCTTC. The chain has TRBV11-2 and TRBJ2-1; TRBD2 is a possible D gene (6 bases). The CDR3 has 15 amino acids. The germline gives CDR1 SGHAT, CDR2 FQNNGV. V was pared by 2 bases and J by 6 bases, with 14 bases between.

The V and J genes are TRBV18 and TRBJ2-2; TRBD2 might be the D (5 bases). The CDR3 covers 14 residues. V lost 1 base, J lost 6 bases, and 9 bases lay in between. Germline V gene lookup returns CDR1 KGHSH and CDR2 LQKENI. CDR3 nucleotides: TGTGCCAGCTCACCACGAAGGGAGTCCGGGGAGCTGTTTTTT. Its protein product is CASSPRRESGELFF.

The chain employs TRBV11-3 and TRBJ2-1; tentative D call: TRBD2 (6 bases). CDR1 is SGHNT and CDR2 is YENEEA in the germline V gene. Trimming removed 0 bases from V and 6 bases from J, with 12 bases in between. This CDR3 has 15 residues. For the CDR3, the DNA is TGTGCCAGCAGCTTAGATCGCACGGGGGTCAATGAGCAGTTCTTC. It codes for CASSLDRTGVNEQFF.